One and the same sample provided the 27 T cell receptor beta chains below, sequenced in a study of blood T cells in healthy people across ages. Through a sample-barcoded 5' primer and a J-beta primer mix, a second PCR was run for about 6 to 11 cycles. MiXCR was run by TCRdb on the 5' RACE reads, yielding one entry per CDR3 protein. The sample shows about 970,000 distinct CDR3 sequences, roughly 51% of them seen only once. The sample taken for sequencing was blood. These receptors were obtained from an older woman in good health.

This chain connects TRBV6-2 or TRBV6-3 to TRBJ2-1, with D perhaps matching TRBD1 (6 bases). The CDR3 runs to 13 residues. CDR1 MNHEY and CDR2 SVGEGT come from the germline V gene. The ends were cut back, 8 bases at V and 4 bases at J, with 12 bases in the middle. The CDR3 reads CASLDRNYNEQFF. Written as DNA, the CDR3 is TGTGCCAGCTTGGACAGAAATTACAATGAGCAGTTCTTC.

This clonotype was detected only once. V is TRBV20-1 and J is TRBJ2-7; TRBD1 matches at 7 bases. The J call is uncertain, as TRBJ2-5 better fits the DNA end. The germline V gene encodes CDR1 DFQATT and CDR2 SNEGSKA (reference sequence). CDR3 length equals 16 residues. As DNA, the CDR3 is TGCAGTGCTAGAGATTGGGGGCAGACAGGGTTGGGGACCCAGTACTTC. It encodes CSARDWGQTGLGTQYF.

CDR3 DNA: TGTGCCAGCAGCCCAGTGACCGAGCAAGAGACCCAGTACTTC. Translation gives CASSPVTEQETQYF. The rearrangement joins TRBV9 to TRBJ2-5; no firm D call. Trimming pared 4 bases from V and 2 bases from J, leaving 12 bases between. Looked up from germline, CDR1 is SGDLS and CDR2 is YYNGEE. This CDR3 is 14 amino acids long.

The chain combines TRBV4-1 with TRBJ1-5; D possibly corresponds to TRBD1 (5 bases). The CDR3 contains 13 residues. V gave up 1 base and J gave up 6 bases, with 7 bases separating them. Germline CDR1 and CDR2: MGHRA and YSYEKL. CDR3: CASSQVTAQPQHF. The CDR3 DNA is TGCGCCAGCAGCCAAGTGACAGCTCAGCCCCAGCATTTT.

The V gene is TRBV18, the J gene TRBJ2-3; D might be TRBD1 (6 bases). This CDR3 is built from 11 residues. Trimming removed 4 bases at V and 12 bases at J, with 11 bases between. CDR1 and CDR2 from the germline V gene are KGHSH and LQKENI. The CDR3 loop is CASSRGQKQYF. In nucleotides, the CDR3 is TGTGCCAGCTCACGAGGACAGAAACAGTATTTT.

This chain joins TRBV27 and TRBJ1-5; 8 bases fit TRBD1. This CDR3 has 14 residues. Germline CDR1 and CDR2: MNHEY and SMNVEV (reference sequence). V was pared by 4 bases and J by 5 bases, with 4 bases of the junction left unmatched. The chain's CDR3 is CASSSDRGDQPQHF. CDR3 bases: TGTGCCAGCAGTTCTGACAGGGGAGATCAGCCCCAGCATTTT.

The chain recombines TRBV27 with TRBJ1-2; TRBD1 is a possible D gene (5 bases). Germline CDR1 and CDR2: MNHEY and SMNVEV (reference sequence). The CDR3 length is 13 residues. V was trimmed by 6 bases and J by 1 base, leaving 9 bases between them. The CDR3 bases are TGTGCCAGCAGCAGGACAAATAACTATGGCTACACCTTC. Encoded protein: CASSRTNNYGYTF.

The rearrangement links TRBV7-9 to TRBJ2-2, with a tentative D call TRBD1 (5 bases). The CDR3 sequence is 16 residues long. With 3 bases removed from V and 1 base from J, the gap between germline ends came to 12 bases. Germline V gene lookup returns CDR1 SEHNR and CDR2 FQNEAQ (reference sequence). This chain's CDR3 is CASSLSLQGNTGELFF. DNA for the CDR3: TGTGCCAGCAGCTTGTCCCTTCAGGGGAACACCGGGGAGCTGTTTTTT.

The chain links TRBV9 to TRBJ2-7; 12 nucleotides agree with TRBD2. The tail of the sequence fits TRBJ2-5 better, so the J call may be wrong. CDR1 and CDR2 (germline): SGDLS, YYNGEE. CDR3 size: 16 residues. In DNA, the CDR3 is TGTGCCAGCAGCTATCCTAGCGGGAGGGCGGATGAGACCCAGTACTTC. Residues: CASSYPSGRADETQYF.

This chain links TRBV4-1 with TRBJ2-3, with 9 bases fitting TRBD1. The V gene's germline CDR1 is MGHRA and CDR2 YSYEKL. V shed 5 bases and J 2 bases; nucleotides not matched to a gene: 8. This CDR3 comprises 16 residues. The CDR3, as DNA: TGCGCCAGCAGCGCGCCGGGACAGGGACCCACAGATACGCAGTATTTT. Its translation: CASSAPGQGPTDTQYF.

The V gene is TRBV7-2, the J gene TRBJ2-7; D unclear. V was pared by 3 bases and J by 3 bases, with 15 bases between. The V gene's germline CDR1 is SGHTA and CDR2 FQGNSA. The CDR3 contains 15 residues. The DNA for the CDR3 is TGTGCCAGCAGCTTCTCGTCTGTGACGGTCTACGAGCAGTACTTC. It codes for CASSFSSVTVYEQYF.

V usage is TRBV20-1 and J usage is TRBJ2-3; D call uncertain. The CDR3 runs 12 residues. V lost 5 bases, J lost 10 bases, and 16 bases lay in between. Germline-derived CDR1 and CDR2 are DFQATT and SNEGSKA (reference sequence). In DNA form, the CDR3 reads TGCAGTGCTCGATCCAGAGAATGGGCGCAGTATTTT. Its translation is CSARSREWAQYF.

The chain employs TRBV20-1 and TRBJ2-3, with TRBD2 matching 11 bases. CDR3 length: 15 amino acids. V gave up 3 bases and J gave up 6 bases; unmatched junction bases: 8. Germline CDR1 reads DFQATT; CDR2 reads SNEGSKA (reference sequence). CDR3 region: CSASQLAGVFDTQYF. Here the CDR3 DNA reads TGCAGTGCTAGTCAACTAGCGGGAGTCTTTGATACGCAGTATTTT.

The genes are TRBV9 and TRBJ2-7; D remains ambiguous. Trimming pared 0 bases from V and 6 bases from J, leaving 10 bases between. Germline V gene sequence: CDR1 SGDLS, CDR2 YYNGEE. This CDR3 is 13 amino acids long. CDR3: CASSVGRSGEQYF. Written as DNA, the CDR3 is TGTGCCAGCAGCGTAGGACGTTCTGGCGAGCAGTACTTC.

The chain employs TRBV4-1 and TRBJ2-7, with a weak D call TRBD2 (7 bases). The CDR3 runs 15 residues. Germline assignment: CDR1 MGHRA and CDR2 YSYEKL. Trimming removed 4 bases at V and 3 bases at J, with 16 bases between. CDR3: CASSPGRGNLYEQYF. In DNA, the CDR3 is TGCGCCAGCAGCCCGGGGAGGGGGAACCTCTACGAGCAGTACTTC.

V gene TRBV6-6 combines with J gene TRBJ2-1, with D unclear. Trimming shortened V by 6 bases and J by 1 base, and 13 bases separated the two germline ends. The CDR3 covers 15 residues. Looked up from germline, CDR1 is MNHNY and CDR2 is SVGAGI (reference sequence). CDR3 in DNA: TGTGCCAGCAGCAGTGACTTCATATCCTACAATGAGCAGTTCTTC. Translated: CASSSDFISYNEQFF.

The table lists this clonotype with a few counts. Relative to the germline gene, one junction end is altered; a read error may explain this. V usage is TRBV20-1 and J usage is TRBJ1-2; D may be TRBD1 (5 bases). Germline V CDR1 and CDR2: DFQATT, SNEGSKA (reference sequence). The CDR3 is made up of 13 amino acids. The CDR3 loop reads CGAEGSANYGYTF. CDR3 DNA: TGCGGTGCCGAGGGGTCTGCTAACTATGGCTACACCTTC.

This clonotype was observed a handful of times. V and J are TRBV29-1 and TRBJ1-2, with 8 bases matching TRBD1. The junction had 10 bases not matched to a gene; V was cut back by 2 bases and J by 8 bases. Germline values: CDR1 SQVTM, CDR2 ANQGSEA. The CDR3 totals 14 residues. CDR3 sequence: CSVELSQGARGYTF. The CDR3 nucleotides read TGCAGCGTTGAACTAAGCCAGGGGGCGCGGGGCTACACCTTC.

This clonotype showed up just once. This chain uses TRBV7-2 with TRBJ2-2, with D perhaps TRBD2 (6 bases). Trimming took off 5 bases at V and 4 bases at J, with 20 bases between the two ends. There are 17 residues in the CDR3. Germline CDR1 is SGHTA and CDR2 is FQGNSA. CDR3 protein: CASSRPRVAVRTGELFF. CDR3 DNA sequence: TGTGCCAGCAGCAGGCCGAGGGTAGCGGTGCGCACCGGGGAGCTGTTTTTT.

This clonotype was found a few times. The gene calls are TRBV6-2 or TRBV6-3 and TRBJ2-3, with 9 bases that match TRBD2. V shed 6 bases, J shed 0 bases, and the junction held 4 bases outside the gene matches. CDR3 length equals 15 residues. Germline V lookup: CDR1 MNHEY, CDR2 SVGEGT. CDR3 region: CASSQLAGSTDTQYF. The CDR3 DNA sequence: TGTGCCAGCAGCCAACTAGCGGGCAGCACAGATACGCAGTATTTT.

This rearrangement joins TRBV12-3 or TRBV12-4 to TRBJ2-1, with D tentatively TRBD2 (7 bases). The CDR3 has 15 amino acids. V was trimmed by 1 base and J by 2 bases, leaving 9 bases between them. The CDR3 here is CASSLGGGPYNEQFF. In DNA form, the CDR3 reads TGTGCCAGCAGTTTAGGGGGGGGGCCCTACAATGAGCAGTTCTTC.

A remark on this clonotype: A read error may produce the germline difference seen at one junction end. The V and J genes are TRBV2 and TRBJ2-5; D is perhaps TRBD2 (5 bases). The CDR3 is 11 amino acids. CDR1 SNHLY and CDR2 FYNNEI come from the germline V gene. CDR3 in amino acids: CTSTLERTRYF. Written as DNA, the CDR3 is TGTACCAGTACCCTGGAGCGGACCCGGTACTTC.

There are a few counts of this clonotype. The chain has TRBV29-1 and TRBJ2-1; no definite D call. V was pared by 7 bases and J by 10 bases, with 14 bases between. The germline V gene has CDR1 SQVTM and CDR2 ANQGSEA. The CDR3 runs 11 residues. This chain's CDR3 is CSETYGSEQFF. The CDR3 nucleotides are TGCAGCGAAACCTACGGATCCGAGCAGTTCTTC.

The chain recombines TRBV7-9 with TRBJ2-2; weak D call: TRBD2 (5 bases). Germline lookup yields CDR1 SEHNR and CDR2 FQNEAQ (reference sequence). Trimming shortened V by 5 bases and J by 2 bases, and 15 bases separated the two germline ends. CDR3 size: 16 residues. CDR3 coding DNA: TGTGCCAGCAGCCCGTGGACTCTCATCAACACCGGGGAGCTGTTTTTT. The encoded protein is CASSPWTLINTGELFF.

This clonotype was seen many times. V and J are TRBV24-1 and TRBJ2-7; the D gene is possibly TRBD2 (5 bases). The CDR3 loop spans 15 amino acids. The germline CDR1 and CDR2 sequences are KGHDR and SFDVKD. Trimming left V 0 bases short and J 6 bases short, with 14 bases between. The CDR3 sequence is CATSDLRGGGTEQYF. CDR3 bases: TGTGCCACCAGTGATTTGCGCGGTGGAGGCACCGAGCAGTACTTC.

Written as DNA, the CDR3 is TGTGCCAGCACTACCCTTGAGGGTGGAGGGCCTTTCTATGGCTACACCTTC. This codes for CASTTLEGGGPFYGYTF. The rearrangement uses TRBV28 and TRBJ1-2; D is unclear. The V end lost 7 bases, the J end lost 4 bases, and 25 bases lay between the germline ends. CDR3 size: 17 residues. CDR1 MDHEN and CDR2 SYDVKM come from the germline V gene.

The chain has TRBV12-3 or TRBV12-4 and TRBJ2-5; 13 bases are shared with TRBD2. V shed 3 bases, J shed 6 bases, and the junction held 16 bases outside the gene matches. The CDR3 has 19 residues. As DNA, the CDR3 is TGTGCCAGCAGTTTGAAAACCGGGACTAGCGGGACCCTATTAAAGACCCAGTACTTC. As protein: CASSLKTGTSGTLLKTQYF.